The 19 T cell receptor beta chains listed next were all sequenced from one sample in a study of spatial heterogeneity in lung cancer. As to time point: sample taken at primary tumor resection. TCRdb re-derived calls from the 5' RACE reads in MiXCR, one entry per CDR3 protein. The data show 6,000 to 8,500 distinct CDR3 sequences, roughly 13% seen once. Antigen specificity for these receptors is unknown. Points from the study as a whole: Tumoral mutation counts were tracked by counts of expanded intratumoral alpha and beta TCRs.

The source material was lung tumor tissue, sampled at surgery. The receptor source for this set is a male donor with early-stage non-small cell lung cancer.

The sample holds many counts of this clonotype. This chain connects TRBV14 to TRBJ2-3, with D perhaps matching TRBD1 or TRBD2 (5 bases each). Germline loops: CDR1 SGHDN, CDR2 FVKESK. CDR3 length: 15 amino acids. Trimming stripped 0 bases from V and 1 base from J, with 8 bases between. The CDR3 DNA reads as TGTGCCAGCAGCCAAGATCAGGGAGGCACAGATACGCAGTATTTT. Translating it yields CASSQDQGGTDTQYF.

The CDR3, as DNA: TGTGCCACCAGTGGAAGGGGAAGCACAGATACGCAGTATTTT. Encoded protein: CATSGRGSTDTQYF. This chain uses TRBV24-1 with TRBJ2-3; D may be TRBD1 (5 bases). This CDR3 region has 14 residues. V lost 5 bases to trimming and J lost 0 bases, with 8 bases between them. Germline loops: CDR1 KGHDR, CDR2 SFDVKD.

This clonotype was found many times. The chain has TRBV28 and TRBJ2-1; D possibly corresponds to TRBD1 (5 bases). The ends were cut back, 1 base at V and 13 bases at J, with 11 bases in the middle. CDR3 size: 12 residues. CDR1 is MDHEN and CDR2 is SYDVKM in the germline V gene. The CDR3 spells CASSLYQQAQFF. CDR3 in DNA: TGTGCCAGCAGTTTATATCAACAGGCCCAGTTCTTC.

This clonotype ranks as medium-sized. The rearrangement uses TRBV27 and TRBJ2-5, with TRBD2 matching 14 bases. CDR1 MNHEY and CDR2 SMNVEV come from the germline V gene (reference sequence). The CDR3 spans 16 residues. V dropped 5 bases and J dropped 3; count of bases not matched to a gene: 5. CDR3: CASSLSTSGGEETQYF. The CDR3 DNA reads TGTGCCAGCAGTCTCTCGACTAGCGGGGGGGAAGAGACCCAGTACTTC.

This clonotype came up many times. The J gene is TRBJ2-2, the V gene TRBV12-3 or TRBV12-4, with 9 nucleotides matching TRBD1. After removal of 3 bases from V and 4 bases from J, the junction contained 3 bases not matched to a gene. The CDR3 is 15 residues long. Here the CDR3 DNA reads TGTGCCAGCAGTTTGGGGGACAGGGCCACCGGGGAGCTGTTTTTT. Amino acids: CASSLGDRATGELFF.

V gene TRBV29-1 combines with J gene TRBJ1-3; 10 nucleotides match TRBD1. The V gene end was trimmed by 7 bases and the J gene end by 3 bases; junction bases not matched to a gene: 3. This CDR3 region has 13 residues. The germline V gene has CDR1 SQVTM and CDR2 ANQGSEA. CDR3 loop: CSATGGGGNTIYF. The CDR3 coding sequence is TGCAGCGCGACAGGGGGCGGTGGAAACACCATATATTTT.

This clonotype has ten or more counts. The V call is TRBV5-1, the J call TRBJ1-2, with a possible D match to TRBD1 (5 bases). CDR1 is SGHRS and CDR2 is YFSETQ in the germline V gene. The CDR3 has 13 amino acids. Trimming stripped 5 bases from V and 6 bases from J, with 14 bases between. This chain's CDR3 is CASRTRQGDGYTF. DNA of the CDR3: TGCGCCAGCAGGACCCGCCAGGGAGATGGCTACACCTTC.

This clonotype showed up many times. This sequence joins TRBV5-5 and TRBJ2-1; D is possibly TRBD1 (5 bases). Germline lookup yields CDR1 SGHKS and CDR2 YYEKEE (reference sequence). This CDR3 is 16 amino acids long. V gave up 0 bases and J gave up 2 bases, with 12 bases separating them. The CDR3 coding sequence is TGTGCCAGCAGCTTGGGGCAGGGCCGTACCTACAATGAGCAGTTCTTC. This translates into CASSLGQGRTYNEQFF.

This clonotype was found many times. This rearrangement joins TRBV6-1 to TRBJ2-3; D is ambiguous. Trimming took 5 bases from V and 2 from J, leaving 14 bases between them. The CDR3 runs to 15 residues. Germline CDR1 and CDR2: MNHNS and SASEGT. CDR3 coding DNA: TGTGCCAGCAGTATCATGGGCGGCTCCACAGATACGCAGTATTTT. Amino acid sequence: CASSIMGGSTDTQYF.

The CDR3: CASSIEGKGPQYF. CDR3 sequence (DNA): TGTGCCAGTAGTATTGAGGGGAAGGGGCCCCAGTACTTC. The rearrangement joins TRBV19 to TRBJ2-5; D is possibly TRBD1 or TRBD2 (5 bases each). The germline V and J ends were trimmed by 3 bases and 9 bases, with 14 bases remaining between them. Germline V gene sequence: CDR1 LNHDA, CDR2 SQIVND (reference sequence). The CDR3 runs 13 residues.

There are many counts of this clonotype. This sequence joins TRBV18 and TRBJ2-5; maybe TRBD1 (5 bases). CDR3 length equals 14 residues. Germline V CDR1 and CDR2: KGHSH, LQKENI. The germline V and J ends were trimmed by 4 bases and 3 bases, with 12 bases remaining between them. As DNA, the CDR3 is TGTGCCAGCTCACGAATGACAGATAAAGAGACCCAGTACTTC. Its protein product is CASSRMTDKETQYF.

This clonotype came up many times. The gene calls are TRBV6-1 and TRBJ2-3; D is undetermined. Trimming took off 6 bases at V and 0 bases at J, with 25 bases between the two ends. The CDR3 is 19 residues long. CDR1 and CDR2 (germline): MNHNS, SASEGT. This chain's CDR3 is CASSPSFYETGVSTDTQYF. For the CDR3, the DNA is TGTGCCAGCAGCCCTTCCTTCTACGAGACTGGAGTTAGCACAGATACGCAGTATTTT.

This clonotype showed up many times. This chain links TRBV4-1 with TRBJ2-6; D may be TRBD1 or TRBD2 (5 bases each). The CDR3 contains 18 residues. Trimming removed 1 base from V and 3 bases from J, with 16 bases in between. Germline V gene data show CDR1 as MGHRA and CDR2 as YSYEKL. CDR3 in amino acids: CASSQVPPGADGANVLTF. The CDR3 region has the DNA TGCGCCAGCAGCCAAGTCCCCCCCGGGGCGGATGGGGCCAACGTCCTGACTTTC.

This clonotype was observed many times. The chain links TRBV20-1 to TRBJ1-5, with 8 bases matching TRBD1. With V trimmed by 6 bases and J by 0 bases, 10 bases remained unmatched. The germline CDR1 and CDR2 sequences are DFQATT and SNEGSKA (reference sequence). The CDR3 extends over 16 amino acids. CDR3 nucleotides: TGCAGTGCCCCGCCCGGGACAGGCAATAGCAATCAGCCCCAGCATTTT. It specifies CSAPPGTGNSNQPQHF.

J is TRBJ1-5 and V is TRBV12-3 or TRBV12-4; TRBD1 is a possible D gene (6 bases). The CDR3 has 14 residues. V shed 7 bases and J shed 7 bases, with 17 bases lying between them. In nucleotides, the CDR3 is TGTGCCAGCAACTTGGGGGGGCCCAGGCAGCCCCAGCATTTT. Protein: CASNLGGPRQPQHF.

This clonotype rates as medium-sized (0.01 to 0.1%). The rearrangement uses TRBV12-3 or TRBV12-4 and TRBJ1-1; 8 bases line up with TRBD1. This CDR3 comprises 13 residues. Losses at the gene ends were 6 bases for V and 3 bases for J; bases not matched to a gene: 3. The CDR3 spells CASRIQGDTEAFF. The CDR3 nucleotides read TGTGCCAGCAGGATACAGGGGGACACTGAAGCTTTCTTT.

By sample share, this clonotype is large. The rearrangement links TRBV10-3 to TRBJ1-5; tentatively, D is TRBD1 (6 bases). The length of the CDR3 is 16 residues. CDR1 ENHRY and CDR2 SYGVKD come from the germline V gene. V was clipped by 0 bases and J by 1 base, with 10 bases between them. For the CDR3, the DNA is TGTGCCATCAGTGAGTCGGGGGCAGGGAGCAATCAGCCCCAGCATTTT. Amino acids: CAISESGAGSNQPQHF.

In this sample, this clonotype turned up many times. The chain employs TRBV5-1 and TRBJ1-6; a weak D match, TRBD1 (5 bases). Germline CDR1 is SGHRS and CDR2 is YFSETQ. This CDR3 contains 15 residues. Trimming removed 8 bases from V and 2 bases from J, with 14 bases in between. The CDR3 sequence is CASSAGDPYNSPLHF. For the CDR3, the DNA is TGCGCCAGTTCGGCGGGGGATCCCTATAATTCACCCCTCCACTTT.

This clonotype was recorded at least ten times. The chain recombines TRBV28 with TRBJ2-7, with TRBD1 as a possible D gene (6 bases). CDR3 size: 15 residues. CDR1 MDHEN and CDR2 SYDVKM come from the germline V gene. With 3 bases removed from V and 1 base from J, the gap between germline ends came to 13 bases. The CDR3: CASSFRSTGSYEQYF. As DNA, the CDR3 is TGTGCCAGCAGTTTCCGATCGACAGGTTCCTACGAGCAGTACTTC.